One sample yielded the 15 T cell receptor beta chains listed below, sequenced in a study of blood T cell repertoires in COVID-19. Using immunoSEQ multiplex PCR, the repertoire was profiled, and TCRdb retains in-frame clones only, with some absent. The sample records 97,000 or so clones, about nine tenths being singletons. Sequencing was done on a sample of peripheral blood. These receptors were collected from a man in his 60s with acute or convalescent COVID-19.

This chain connects TRBV6-5 to TRBJ1-2, with D hard to call. The V end lost 6 bases, the J end lost 7 bases, and 12 bases lay between the germline ends. The germline V gene has CDR1 MNHEY and CDR2 SVGAGI. CDR3 length: 12 amino acids. Written as DNA, the CDR3 is TGTGCCAGCAGCCCCACGGGGTTTGGCTACACCTTC. It is translated as CASSPTGFGYTF.

The J gene is TRBJ1-1, the V gene TRBV7-8; D may be TRBD1 (6 bases). This CDR3 contains 15 residues. Germline V gives CDR1 SGHVS, CDR2 FQNEAQ. Trimming shortened V by 3 bases and J by 1 base, and 12 bases separated the two germline ends. The CDR3 DNA reads TGTGCCAGCAGCTTCCGCAGGGGCCAGAACACTGAAGCTTTCTTT. Protein: CASSFRRGQNTEAFF.

This clone was detected only a few times. The chain joins TRBV3-1 (or the pseudogene TRBV3-2) to TRBJ1-6; a possible D gene is TRBD1 (5 bases). Trimming left V 2 bases short and J 14 bases short, with 19 bases between. The germline CDR1 and CDR2 sequences are LGHDT and YNNKEL (reference sequence). This CDR3 spans 15 amino acids. The DNA of the CDR3 is TGTGCCAGCAGCCAAAGTTCGGTAACCCCGGGGGCCCTCCACTTT. Amino acid sequence: CASSQSSVTPGALHF.

Here the CDR3 DNA reads TGTGCCAGCAGCTTTGGAGGGGAAGGGAACACCATATATTTT. It specifies CASSFGGEGNTIYF. The chain employs TRBV7-9 and TRBJ1-3; weak D call: TRBD1 (5 bases). CDR3 length: 14 amino acids. Germline assignment: CDR1 SEHNR and CDR2 FQNEAQ (reference sequence). Trimming cost V 3 bases and J 7 bases, with 13 bases left between them.

A remark on this clone: Given the absence of the conserved phenylalanine or tryptophan at the CDR3 end, a read error is likely. The limits of the CDR3 on the DNA are not certain, so only TCRdb's listed CDR3 is given. The chain employs TRBV2 and TRBJ1-1; the DNA was not used to check the table's D call, TRBD1. Germline V lookup: CDR1 SNHLY, CDR2 FYNNEI. With termini counted, the CDR3 has 12 amino acids. This CDR3 is CASSENGPGTGV.

This clone was picked up one time. The V call is TRBV18, the J call TRBJ2-7; tentatively, D is TRBD1 (7 bases). From germline, CDR1 is KGHSH and CDR2 LQKENI. The CDR3 length is 16 residues. V was shortened by 3 bases and J by 4 bases, with 19 bases between the two germline ends. The CDR3 protein is CASSPLGRQGGYEQYF. The CDR3 DNA is TGTGCCAGCTCACCTCTCGGAAGGCAGGGGGGTTACGAGCAGTACTTC.

The V gene is TRBV14, the J gene TRBJ1-2, with 9 bases aligning to TRBD1. V dropped 1 base and J dropped 5; count of bases not matched to a gene: 5. The CDR3 length is 15 residues. From germline, CDR1 is SGHDN and CDR2 FVKESK. CDR3 coding DNA: TGTGCCAGCAGCCAAGGGACAGGGGATACTTATGGCTACACCTTC. Translating it yields CASSQGTGDTYGYTF. Combining the CDR3 with reference TRBV14 and TRBJ1-2 gives the whole variable domain EAGVTQFPSHSVIEKGQTVTLRCDPISGHDNLYWYRRVMGKEIKFLLHFVKESKQDESGMPNNRFLAERTGGTYSTLKVQPAELEDSGVYFCASSQGTGDTYGYTFGSGTRLTVV.

The chain employs TRBV27 and TRBJ2-1; 8 positions match TRBD2. The germline V gene has CDR1 MNHEY and CDR2 SMNVEV (reference sequence). V shed 3 bases, J shed 9 bases, and the junction held 13 bases outside the gene matches. The CDR3 is 16 amino acids. CDR3 coding DNA: TGTGCCAGCAGTTTTCGGACGGGGGGGGGTGAAGGTGAGCAGTTCTTC. Translating gives CASSFRTGGGEGEQFF.

This chain joins TRBV30 and TRBJ1-3; D call uncertain. Trimming took off 0 bases at V and 4 bases at J, with 10 bases between the two ends. The CDR3 loop spans 14 amino acids. Germline-derived CDR1 and CDR2 are GTSNPN and SVGIG (reference sequence). The CDR3 region has the DNA TGTGCCTGGAGTGTAGGTGGGCAGGGAAACACCATATATTTT. Translation: CAWSVGGQGNTIYF.

This chain connects TRBV6-6 to TRBJ1-4, with D possibly being TRBD1 (6 bases). Germline V gene lookup returns CDR1 MNHNY and CDR2 SVGAGI (reference sequence). The CDR3 runs to 16 residues. Trimming pared 2 bases from V and 8 bases from J, leaving 18 bases between. The CDR3 spells CASSYPQGQQYEKLFF. Here the CDR3 DNA reads TGTGCCAGCAGTTACCCACAGGGTCAGCAGTACGAAAAACTGTTTTTT.

The gene calls are TRBV5-1 and TRBJ1-1; TRBD1 matches 9 bases. CDR1 and CDR2 (germline): SGHRS, YFSETQ. V lost 5 bases to trimming and J lost 1 base; unmatched junction nucleotides: 15. This CDR3 spans 18 amino acids. CDR3 sequence: CASSHSTGGLARNTEAFF. The CDR3 DNA reads as TGCGCCAGCAGTCATAGCACAGGGGGCTTAGCTAGGAACACTGAAGCTTTCTTT.

This chain links TRBV5-5 with TRBJ1-5; possibly TRBD1 for D (5 bases). The CDR3 is 15 amino acids. V was clipped by 2 bases and J by 4 bases, with 13 bases between them. Looked up from germline, CDR1 is SGHKS and CDR2 is YYEKEE (reference sequence). The CDR3 region has the DNA TGTGCCAGCAGCTTCTGGGGGGAAGGGAATCAGCCCCAGCATTTT. It is translated as CASSFWGEGNQPQHF.

This clone was observed a single time. The chain is built from TRBV5-5 and TRBJ2-3, with 9 nucleotides matching TRBD1. From germline, CDR1 is SGHKS and CDR2 YYEKEE (reference sequence). The CDR3 runs to 17 residues. V trimming: 2 bases; J trimming: 0 bases; junction bases outside the gene matches: 7. CDR3 loop: CASSFTGGSTSTDTQYF. CDR3 DNA: TGTGCCAGCAGCTTTACAGGGGGCTCGACCAGCACAGATACGCAGTATTTT.

The chain links TRBV11-2 to TRBJ1-6; D gene ambiguous. Trimming shortened V by 5 bases and J by 13 bases, and 12 bases separated the two germline ends. The CDR3 totals 12 residues. Germline lookup yields CDR1 SGHAT and CDR2 FQNNGV. In nucleotides, the CDR3 is TGTGCCAGCAGCGCGGGCCCCGGGCCCCTCCACTTT. This sequence encodes CASSAGPGPLHF. The entire variable domain, with the rest obtained from reference TRBV11-2 and TRBJ1-6, is as follows: EAGVAQSPRYKIIEKRQSVAFWCNPISGHATLYWYQQILGQGPKLLIQFQNNGVVDDSQLPKDRFSAERLKGVDSTLKIQPAKLEDSAVYLCASSAGPGPLHFGNGTRLTVT.

Concerning this clone: One end of the junction is discordant with germline, which a read error may explain. The chain recombines TRBV6-6 with TRBJ1-5; 7 bases map to TRBD1. CDR3 length equals 11 residues. Germline values: CDR1 MNHNY, CDR2 SVGAGI (reference sequence). Written as DNA, the CDR3 is TGTGCCAGCAGTTATGGGACAGATCAAGATTTT. This codes for CASSYGTDQDF.